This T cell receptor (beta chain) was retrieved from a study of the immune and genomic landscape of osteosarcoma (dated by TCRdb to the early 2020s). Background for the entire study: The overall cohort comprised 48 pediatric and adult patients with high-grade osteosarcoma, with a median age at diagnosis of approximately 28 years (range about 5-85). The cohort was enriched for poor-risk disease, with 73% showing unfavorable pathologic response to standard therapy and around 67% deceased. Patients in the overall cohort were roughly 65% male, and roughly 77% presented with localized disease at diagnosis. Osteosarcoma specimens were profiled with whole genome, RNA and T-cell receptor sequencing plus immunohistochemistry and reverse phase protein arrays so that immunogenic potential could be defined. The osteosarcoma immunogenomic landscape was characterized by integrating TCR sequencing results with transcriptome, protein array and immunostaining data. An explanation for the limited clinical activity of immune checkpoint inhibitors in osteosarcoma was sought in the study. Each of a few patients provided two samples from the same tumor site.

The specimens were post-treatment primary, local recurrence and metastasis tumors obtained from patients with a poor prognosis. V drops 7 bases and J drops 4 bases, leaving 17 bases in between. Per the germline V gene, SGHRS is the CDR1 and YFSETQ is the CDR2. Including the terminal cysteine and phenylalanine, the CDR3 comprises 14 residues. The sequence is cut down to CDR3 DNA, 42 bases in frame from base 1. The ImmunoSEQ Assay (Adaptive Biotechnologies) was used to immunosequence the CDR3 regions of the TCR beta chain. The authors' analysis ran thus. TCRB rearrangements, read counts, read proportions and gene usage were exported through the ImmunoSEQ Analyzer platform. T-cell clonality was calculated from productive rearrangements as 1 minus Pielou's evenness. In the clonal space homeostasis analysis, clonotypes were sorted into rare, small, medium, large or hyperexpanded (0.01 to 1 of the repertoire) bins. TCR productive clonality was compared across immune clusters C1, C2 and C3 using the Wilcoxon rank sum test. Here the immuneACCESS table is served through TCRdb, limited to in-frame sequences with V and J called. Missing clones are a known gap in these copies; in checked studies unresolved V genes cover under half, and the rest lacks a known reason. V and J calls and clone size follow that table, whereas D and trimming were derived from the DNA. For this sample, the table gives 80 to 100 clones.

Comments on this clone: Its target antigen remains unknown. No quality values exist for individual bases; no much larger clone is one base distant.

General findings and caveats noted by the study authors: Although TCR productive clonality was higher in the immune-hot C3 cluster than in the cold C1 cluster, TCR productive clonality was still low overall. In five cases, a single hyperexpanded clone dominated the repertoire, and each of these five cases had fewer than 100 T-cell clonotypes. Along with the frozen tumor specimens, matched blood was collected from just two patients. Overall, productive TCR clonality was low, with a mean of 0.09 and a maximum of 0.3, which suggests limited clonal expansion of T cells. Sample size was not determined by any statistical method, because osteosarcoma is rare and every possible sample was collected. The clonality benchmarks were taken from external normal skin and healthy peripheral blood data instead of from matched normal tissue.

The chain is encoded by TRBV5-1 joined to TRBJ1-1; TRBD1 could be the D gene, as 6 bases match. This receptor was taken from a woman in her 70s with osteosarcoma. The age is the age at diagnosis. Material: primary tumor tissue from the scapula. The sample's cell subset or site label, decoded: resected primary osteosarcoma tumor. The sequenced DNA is TGCGCCAGCCGCACAGGGCCGGGGGGCACTGAAGCTTTCTTT. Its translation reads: CASRTGPGGTEAFF.